One T cell receptor beta chain is described in this entry. This record comes from a study of response to subunit inactivated influenza vaccine. V dropped 6 bases and J dropped 2; count of bases not matched to a gene: 10. CDR3 length: 17 amino acids. CDR1 is MNHEY, CDR2 SVGEGT, per germline. TCRdb itself ran the RT-PCR reads through MiXCR, one entry per CDR3 protein. The table lists about 570,000 distinct CDR3 sequences, around 11% of them singletons. These same data were also listed under a study on T cells expressing NK-cell markers. According to that study: 5'RACE template switching built TCR beta cDNA with unique molecular identifiers. Once again these clonotypes came out on top in the CD3+CD56-NKG2C+ fraction of several donors.

The TCR sequence derives from a man aged 45-65 years who received an inactivated influenza vaccine. The rearrangement uses TRBV6-2 or TRBV6-3 and TRBJ2-7; 13 bases align to TRBD2. The material sequenced was PBMCs from blood, taken on the day of vaccination. CDR3 region: CASRTYLLAGGPYEQYF. The CDR3 nucleotides are TGTGCCAGCAGAACCTACTTACTAGCGGGAGGGCCCTACGAGCAGTACTTC.